Below are 11 T cell receptor beta chains sequenced from a single sample in a study of T cell repertoires in cytomegalovirus infection. Their antigen targets remain unknown. MiXCR, applied by TCRdb to the reads, yields one record per CDR3 protein. The table records about 71,000 distinct CDR3 sequences, 20% to 25% of them present only once. The sample was CD8+ T cells from cultured PBMCs, taken from culture after CMV antigen stimulation. Every receptor here comes from a human donor in good health (CMV status not recorded). Some clones in this sample may be carry-over from other donors' samples.

The V call is TRBV7-6, the J call TRBJ2-7; D may be TRBD1 (6 bases). CDR3 length: 16 residues. V was clipped by 1 base and J by 3 bases, with 16 bases between them. Germline assignment: CDR1 SGHVS and CDR2 FNYEAQ. In DNA, the CDR3 is TGTGCCAGCAGCTTAGGGGGTGGGGGCAGGTTCTACGAGCAGTACTTC. Its translation is CASSLGGGGRFYEQYF.

This clonotype was seen many times. The V and J genes are TRBV7-8 and TRBJ2-7; maybe TRBD2 (6 bases). Trimming cost V 8 bases and J 6 bases, with 17 bases left between them. CDR3 length equals 13 residues. Germline loops: CDR1 SGHVS, CDR2 FQNEAQ. The CDR3 loop reads CASWTGGEREQYF. In DNA, the CDR3 is TGTGCCAGCTGGACCGGAGGGGAGCGCGAGCAGTACTTC.

V usage is TRBV6-1 and J usage is TRBJ1-5; D not certain. Between the trimmed V and J ends, which lost 1 base and 9 bases, there was a span of 13 bases. Per the germline V gene, CDR1 is MNHNS and CDR2 is SASEGT. CDR3 length equals 14 residues. The CDR3 loop is CASSEEGGLRPQHF. In DNA form, the CDR3 reads TGTGCCAGCAGTGAAGAGGGCGGCTTGAGGCCCCAGCATTTT.

V gene TRBV7-2 combines with J gene TRBJ2-7, with D possibly matching TRBD1 (5 bases). The ends were cut back, 1 base at V and 3 bases at J, with 10 bases in the middle. Germline-derived CDR1 and CDR2 are SGHTA and FQGNSA. The CDR3 runs 14 residues. CDR3 sequence (DNA): TGTGCCAGCAGCTTAGAAGGCAGGGTCTACGAGCAGTACTTC. Residues: CASSLEGRVYEQYF.

In this sample, this clonotype turned up a few times. The rearrangement joins TRBV27 to TRBJ2-1, with 9 positions matching TRBD2. The CDR3 contains 17 residues. Germline V gives CDR1 MNHEY, CDR2 SMNVEV (reference sequence). V lost 6 bases and J lost 2; bases outside the gene matches: 11. This CDR3 is CASSLMGLAGTYNEQFF. The CDR3 DNA reads TGTGCCAGCAGCCTAATGGGGCTAGCGGGGACCTACAATGAGCAGTTCTTC.

The genes are TRBV19 and TRBJ2-1; perhaps TRBD2 as D (5 bases). The V end was cut by 5 bases, the J end by 0 bases, with 11 bases between. This CDR3 region has 15 residues. CDR1 LNHDA and CDR2 SQIVND come from the germline V gene (reference sequence). CDR3 residues: CASSVAGSSYNEQFF. For the CDR3, the DNA is TGTGCCAGTAGTGTTGCTGGGAGCTCCTACAATGAGCAGTTCTTC.

The V gene is TRBV7-2, the J gene TRBJ2-4, with 9 bases lining up with TRBD1. CDR3 size: 15 residues. Germline V gene sequence: CDR1 SGHTA, CDR2 FQGNSA. The trim removed 2 bases at V and 1 base at J, leaving 0 bases unmatched. The DNA of the CDR3 is TGTGCCAGCAGCTTAACAGGGGGCGCCAAAAACATTCAGTACTTC. Translating gives CASSLTGGAKNIQYF.

This clonotype was counted only a few times. J is TRBJ2-7 and V is TRBV6-2 or TRBV6-3; TRBD1 might be the D (7 bases). The CDR3 spans 14 residues. Germline V gives CDR1 MNHEY, CDR2 SVGEGT. The V and J ends lost 6 bases and 3 bases respectively, with 15 bases between them. The CDR3 DNA sequence: TGTGCCAGCAGCCACCGACAGGGAGGCTACGAGCAGTACTTC. This sequence encodes CASSHRQGGYEQYF.

The chain couples TRBV10-2 to TRBJ1-4; D unresolved. Per the germline V gene, CDR1 is WSHSY and CDR2 is SAAADI. Trimming pared 7 bases from V and 7 bases from J, leaving 13 bases between. The CDR3 is 13 amino acids. CDR3 protein: CASTPKESEKLFF. The CDR3 DNA follows: TGCGCCAGCACTCCGAAAGAGTCTGAAAAACTGTTTTTT.

This clonotype was counted only a few times. The rearrangement uses TRBV12-3 or TRBV12-4 and TRBJ1-1; D might be TRBD1 (5 bases). The CDR3 has 12 amino acids. The germline V and J ends were trimmed by 11 bases and 4 bases, with 14 bases remaining between them. The CDR3 spells CASLLGGTEAFF. The CDR3 bases are TGTGCCTCACTCCTGGGGGGCACTGAAGCTTTCTTT.

This clonotype was seen only a few times. This chain connects TRBV7-9 to TRBJ2-3; a weak D match, TRBD1 (7 bases). CDR1 is SEHNR and CDR2 is FQNEAQ in the germline V gene (reference sequence). V was cut by 5 bases and J by 3 bases, with 18 bases left in between. The length of the CDR3 is 16 residues. The CDR3, as DNA: TGTGCCAGCAGCCCTTCGACAGGGAGGAGGACAGATACGCAGTATTTT. Its translation: CASSPSTGRRTDTQYF.